Below, 2 T cell receptor beta chains from the same sample are listed, as sequenced in a study of T cells in Graves' hyperthyroidism and ophthalmopathy. RNA transcripts gave rise to amplified TCR beta CDR3 regions. Using the HTBI primer set, a first-round RT-PCR was run on the TCR CDR3. TCRdb independently ran MiXCR on the multiplex PCR reads; one entry per CDR3 protein. Of about 840,000 distinct CDR3 sequences detected, around 38% appear once; the ten largest clones hold 7.5% to 9.5%. The sequenced material came from blood. These receptors all stem from a man aged 18 to 29 with Graves' hyperthyroidism.

This clonotype was detected only a few times. This chain links TRBV4-1 with TRBJ1-1, with TRBD1 as a possible D gene (6 bases). The V and J ends lost 4 bases and 4 bases respectively, with 16 bases between them. CDR3 length: 15 amino acids. Germline V gives CDR1 MGHRA, CDR2 YSYEKL. The CDR3 loop is CASSPDPGVGTEAFF. The CDR3 DNA reads as TGCGCCAGCAGCCCAGATCCAGGGGTAGGCACTGAAGCTTTCTTT.

V is TRBV7-6 and J is TRBJ1-1; D remains ambiguous. The CDR3 consists of 16 residues. Trimming shortened V by 5 bases and J by 1 base, and 17 bases separated the two germline ends. Germline V gives CDR1 SGHVS, CDR2 FNYEAQ. In DNA form, the CDR3 reads TGTGCCAGCAGCGCGTATCCCGGATGGGAGAACACTGAAGCTTTCTTT. It codes for CASSAYPGWENTEAFF.